A single sample is the source of the 18 T cell receptor beta chains below, sequenced in a study of memory CD4+ T cells and cytomegalovirus serostatus (dated by TCRdb to the late 2010s). Single viable CD3+CD4+CD8-CD45RO+ cells were sorted as memory CD4+ T cells on a FACSAria II. The method was the immunoSEQ multiplex PCR assay. TCRdb stores this immuneACCESS table with in-frame sequences only. Part of the clones is absent; in the studies checked, under half of the shortfall reflects unresolved V genes, and no reason is known for the rest. Present in this sample are 48,000 or so clones, around 80% of which were seen just once. 0.7% to 0.8% of the sample is held by the ten biggest clonotypes. The specimen was memory CD4+ T cells from blood. The receptors come from an adult in good health and CMV-seronegative.

This clone was picked up a small number of times. The chain is built from TRBV7-8 and TRBJ2-2; the match to TRBD2 covers 14 bases. Germline V gene data show CDR1 as SGHVS and CDR2 as FQNEAQ. The ends lost 5 bases at V and 6 bases at J; junction bases unmatched: 5. The CDR3 sequence is 16 residues long. The CDR3 nucleotides are TGTGCCAGCAGCCTTAGGGGACTAGCGGGAGCCGGGGAGCTGTTTTTT. This gives the protein CASSLRGLAGAGELFF.

V usage is TRBV27 and J usage is TRBJ1-1; 7 nucleotides line up with TRBD1. There are 14 residues in the CDR3. Germline V gene data show CDR1 as MNHEY and CDR2 as SMNVEV (reference sequence). J lost 3 bases, V lost 6 bases, and 7 bases had no gene match. The CDR3 here is CASRRQGGYTEAFF. The CDR3 nucleotides are TGTGCCAGCAGGCGACAGGGAGGGTACACTGAAGCTTTCTTT.

CDR3 amino acids: CASSLRTAGSYNEQFF. In DNA, the CDR3 is TGTGCCAGCAGTTTACGGACAGCGGGCTCCTACAATGAGCAGTTCTTC. The rearrangement links TRBV27 to TRBJ2-1; D is possibly TRBD1 or TRBD2 (6 bases each). Germline-derived CDR1 and CDR2 are MNHEY and SMNVEV (reference sequence). The ends were cut back, 2 bases at V and 0 bases at J, with 11 bases in the middle. This CDR3 is 16 amino acids long.

This sequence joins TRBV18 and TRBJ1-4; D might be TRBD1 (6 bases). Germline CDR1 reads KGHSH; CDR2 reads LQKENI. The ends were cut back, 3 bases at V and 7 bases at J, with 21 bases in the middle. The CDR3 has 17 amino acids. The CDR3 region is CASSPQSGGLKSEKLFF. The CDR3 DNA reads TGTGCCAGCTCACCCCAAAGTGGGGGGCTTAAGAGTGAAAAACTGTTTTTT.

The chain combines TRBV5-1 with TRBJ1-2; 7 bases are a match to TRBD1. The CDR3 has 15 residues. Unmatched junction bases numbered 7, after V lost 0 bases and J lost 5 bases. CDR1 and CDR2 from the germline V gene are SGHRS and YFSETQ. The chain's CDR3 is CASSLEGTATYGYTF. CDR3 DNA sequence: TGCGCCAGCAGCTTGGAAGGGACAGCTACTTATGGCTACACCTTC.

The DNA of the CDR3 is TGTGCCAGCAGTGCAGGTCTGAACACTGAAGCTTTCTTT. Its protein is CASSAGLNTEAFF. The chain combines TRBV2 with TRBJ1-1; D uncertain. Trimming removed 4 bases at V and 0 bases at J, with 6 bases between. This CDR3 is 13 amino acids long. Germline V gives CDR1 SNHLY, CDR2 FYNNEI.

The chain uses TRBV6-1 and TRBJ2-7; D is uncertain. Trimming left V 1 base short and J 2 bases short, with 9 bases between. The germline V gene encodes CDR1 MNHNS and CDR2 SASEGT. The CDR3 spans 14 residues. This CDR3 is CASSEVGGPYEQYF. CDR3 sequence (DNA): TGTGCCAGCAGTGAAGTGGGCGGTCCCTACGAGCAGTACTTC.

To note about this clone: The same CDR3 arises from other DNA sequences in this sample as well. The chain joins TRBV5-1 to TRBJ2-5, with D uncertain. Per germline, CDR1 SGHRS and CDR2 YFSETQ. With 4 bases removed from V and 2 bases from J, the gap between germline ends came to 6 bases. The CDR3 runs 12 residues. The CDR3 protein is CASSPLQETQYF. The CDR3 region has the DNA TGCGCCAGCAGCCCCCTACAAGAGACCCAGTACTTC. Drawing the rest from reference TRBV5-1 and TRBJ2-5, the complete variable domain is KAGVTQTPRYLIKTRGQQVTLSCSPISGHRSVSWYQQTPGQGLQFLFEYFSETQRNKGNFPGRFSGRQFSNSRSEMNVSTLELGDSALYLCASSPLQETQYFGPGTRLLVL.

The chain has TRBV2 and TRBJ2-3, with 11 bases fitting TRBD1. The CDR3 is made up of 15 amino acids. The V gene's germline CDR1 is SNHLY and CDR2 FYNNEI. Trimming removed 4 bases from V and 6 bases from J; junction bases left unmatched: 6. The CDR3 DNA reads TGTGCCAGCAGTGGGGTGGGACAGGGGGAGGATACGCAGTATTTT. It codes for CASSGVGQGEDTQYF.

This clone has only one observation. The genes are TRBV9 and TRBJ1-1; D uncertain. Per the germline V gene, CDR1 is SGDLS and CDR2 is YYNGEE. Deletions cut 3 bases from V and 0 bases from J, with 12 bases between. The CDR3 runs 15 residues. CDR3 bases: TGTGCCAGCAGCGGATTAGGAGGACTGAACACTGAAGCTTTCTTT. Translated, it gives CASSGLGGLNTEAFF. The full variable domain, its missing parts supplied by reference TRBV9 and TRBJ1-1, is DSGVTQTPKHLITATGQRVTLRCSPRSGDLSVYWYQQSLDQGLQFLIQYYNGEERAKGNILERFSAQQFPDLHSELNLSSLELGDSALYFCASSGLGGLNTEAFFGQGTRLTVV.

The chain links TRBV6-1 to TRBJ1-1, with D possibly being TRBD1 (5 bases). The V end lost 6 bases, the J end lost 1 base, and 9 bases lay between the germline ends. Germline assignment: CDR1 MNHNS and CDR2 SASEGT. The CDR3 is made up of 13 amino acids. DNA for the CDR3: TGTGCCAGCAGCGACACAGGGAACACTGAAGCTTTCTTT. It codes for CASSDTGNTEAFF.

V is TRBV9 and J is TRBJ2-5, with no clear D. CDR1 and CDR2 (germline): SGDLS, YYNGEE. Trimming removed 0 bases from V and 5 bases from J, with 14 bases in between. This CDR3 spans 15 amino acids. The chain's CDR3 is CASSVVSGRLETQYF. The CDR3 nucleotides read TGTGCCAGCAGCGTAGTGAGTGGACGGTTGGAGACCCAGTACTTC. The variable domain in full, with the rest retrieved from reference TRBV9 and TRBJ2-5, is DSGVTQTPKHLITATGQRVTLRCSPRSGDLSVYWYQQSLDQGLQFLIQYYNGEERAKGNILERFSAQQFPDLHSELNLSSLELGDSALYFCASSVVSGRLETQYFGPGTRLLVL.

The chain links TRBV5-3 to TRBJ1-2; D call uncertain. TRBV5-3 is assigned to the ORF class and has an uncertain function. Trimming left V 1 base short and J 3 bases short, with 13 bases between. The CDR3 sequence is 15 residues long. The CDR3, as DNA: TGTGCCAGAAGCTTGCTCAGGAAAAGGGACTATGGCTACACCTTC. Translation gives CARSLLRKRDYGYTF.

V usage is TRBV2 and J usage is TRBJ2-2; a weak D match, TRBD2 (5 bases). Trimming took off 11 bases at V and 5 bases at J, with 12 bases between the two ends. Germline assignment: CDR1 SNHLY and CDR2 FYNNEI. The CDR3 consists of 12 residues. The CDR3 reads CAGTADTGELFF. The CDR3, as DNA: TGTGCCGGCACAGCGGATACCGGGGAGCTGTTTTTT.

V usage is TRBV2 and J usage is TRBJ1-1; D not certain. The CDR3 has 13 amino acids. CDR1 and CDR2 from the germline V gene are SNHLY and FYNNEI. The V gene lost 5 bases and the J gene lost 0 bases, with 7 bases spanning the gap. CDR3 sequence: CASSYWVNTEAFF. The CDR3 DNA follows: TGTGCCAGCAGTTATTGGGTGAACACTGAAGCTTTCTTT.

The chain recombines TRBV2 with TRBJ1-5; D is uncertain. The ends were cut back, 1 base at V and 7 bases at J, with 5 bases in the middle. Looked up from germline, CDR1 is SNHLY and CDR2 is FYNNEI. This CDR3 contains 12 residues. CDR3 residues: CASSEEVQPQHF. The CDR3 coding sequence is TGTGCCAGCAGTGAAGAGGTACAGCCCCAGCATTTT.

The V gene is TRBV6-5, the J gene TRBJ1-3; D unresolved. The CDR3 is 16 residues long. Germline V gives CDR1 MNHEY, CDR2 SVGAGI. Trimming pared 0 bases from V and 4 bases from J, leaving 13 bases between. The CDR3 loop is CASSYSRPGKGNTIYF. The DNA of the CDR3 is TGTGCCAGCAGTTACTCTCGTCCGGGGAAGGGAAACACCATATATTTT.

The chain uses TRBV7-2 and TRBJ1-2; no clear D gene. The CDR3 totals 14 residues. Germline V gene lookup returns CDR1 SGHTA and CDR2 FQGNSA. V shed 1 base and J shed 7 bases, with 13 bases lying between them. CDR3 nucleotide sequence: TGTGCCAGCAGCTTAGTCTCCCAGTTGGGTGGCTACACCTTC. Its protein product is CASSLVSQLGGYTF.